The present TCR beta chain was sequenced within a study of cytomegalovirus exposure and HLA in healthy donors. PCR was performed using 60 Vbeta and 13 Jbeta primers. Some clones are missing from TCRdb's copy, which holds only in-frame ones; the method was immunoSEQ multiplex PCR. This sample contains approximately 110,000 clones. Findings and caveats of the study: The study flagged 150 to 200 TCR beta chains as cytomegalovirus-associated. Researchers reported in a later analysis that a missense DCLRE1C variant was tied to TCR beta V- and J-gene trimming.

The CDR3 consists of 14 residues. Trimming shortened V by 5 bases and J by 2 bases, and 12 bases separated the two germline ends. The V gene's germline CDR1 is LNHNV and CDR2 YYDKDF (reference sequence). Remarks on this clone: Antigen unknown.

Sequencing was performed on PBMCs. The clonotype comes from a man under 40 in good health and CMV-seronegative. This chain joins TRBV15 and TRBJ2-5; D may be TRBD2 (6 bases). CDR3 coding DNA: TGTGCCACCAGCGTGGGACTGGAACAAGAGACCCAGTACTTC. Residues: CATSVGLEQETQYF.